This T cell receptor (beta chain) is from a study of OX40 agonist ivuxolimab in advanced cancers. Looking at the study overall: Dosing consisted of intravenous ivuxolimab at 0.01 to 10 mg/kg every 2 weeks. A diagnosis of hepatocellular carcinoma, melanoma, renal cell or head and neck cancer was present in dose-escalation patients. Overall study results and limits: Expanded peripheral T cell antigen specificity was not determined. The CD4+ and CD8+ T cells in the blood had expanded clonally by week 6 at 0.1 to 3.0 mg/kg.

The CDR3 is 15 residues long. The V segment lost 6 bases and the J segment 0 bases; nucleotides outside the gene matches: 4. CDR1 and CDR2 (germline): MNHNY, SVGAGI (reference sequence). This clone was counted a single time. Its antigen is unknown. Clones were sequenced by immunoSEQ multiplex PCR, and TCRdb holds only the in-frame ones, with some missing. The profile shows 50,000 to 70,000 clones, around 83% of them singletons. The rearrangement uses TRBV6-6 and TRBJ1-5; TRBD1 agrees at 8 bases. This specimen was CD4+ or CD8+ T cells sorted from blood, taken in a trial of the OX40 agonist ivuxolimab. The TCR was taken from an adult with an advanced solid tumor such as melanoma, head and neck, liver or kidney cancer. CDR3 region: CASSRTGSSNQPQHF. DNA for the CDR3: TGTGCCAGCAGCAGGACAGGGTCTAGCAATCAGCCCCAGCATTTT.